This TCR beta chain came from a study of early T cells in non-severe SARS-CoV-2 infection. Study-wide results and limits: Comparison of clonotypes with VDJdb favored anti-spike CD8 responses while missing private and CD4 specificities.

Individual cDNA molecules carried attached unique molecular identifiers. TCRdb used MiXCR to reprocess the 5' RACE reads, holding one entry per CDR3 protein. The sample yields 85,000 to 90,000 distinct CDR3 sequences, about 15% seen once. This clonotype was observed many times. Antigen unknown. CDR3 length: 11 residues. Between the trimmed V and J ends, which lost 5 bases and 5 bases, there was a span of 7 bases. In germline, CDR1 is DFQATT, CDR2 SNEGSKA (reference sequence). The chain combines TRBV20-1 with TRBJ2-4; tentative D call: TRBD2 (5 bases). The receptor was derived from an adult who was a healthcare worker with PCR-confirmed SARS-CoV-2 infection or an uninfected control (not recorded which). The sequenced sample was whole blood. The CDR3 bases are TGCAGTGCTCGGACTCAAAACATTCAGTACTTC. Amino acid sequence: CSARTQNIQYF.